This T cell receptor (beta chain) was recovered during a study of human T cells and chemical hapten exposure. Study at large: Patch tests delivered 0.01% DPC to the upper back and were evaluated at 6 days. Predominantly women, the patients had alopecia areata, totalis or universalis.

This clonotype was recorded many times. V was cut by 2 bases and J by 1 base, with 8 bases left in between. From germline, CDR1 is SQVTM and CDR2 ANQGSEA. The CDR3 is 13 residues long. Time point reported: patch test 1, 2 weeks after DPC sensitization. Treatment defined: therapeutic diphenylcyclopropenone sensitization with weekly scalp DPC. Unfractionated whole blood yielded the extracted total RNA. TCRdb analysed the RACE reads with MiXCR anew, one entry per CDR3 protein. Seen here are about 380,000 distinct CDR3 sequences, around 5% observed once, and the top ten hold roughly 2.4%. V gene TRBV29-1 combines with J gene TRBJ1-1; D unclear. The sequences come from whole blood, collected in connection with sensitization to the hapten diphenylcyclopropenone (DPC). This clonotype originated in a woman between 50 and 59 years old with alopecia areata. Some clones in this sample may be carry-over from other donors' samples. CDR3 loop: CSVERQKNTEAFF. CDR3 nucleotide sequence: TGCAGCGTTGAACGGCAGAAGAACACTGAAGCTTTCTTT.